This T cell receptor beta chain emerged from a study of beta chain features in type 1 diabetes. Each donor gave one heparinised blood draw averaging about 116 mL. Each population that was sorted was more than 98% pure. Investigators reverse transcribed all isolated RNA, so they sequenced expressed TCRB transcripts. The method was immunoSEQ multiplex PCR; TCRdb's version includes in-frame clones alone and lacks a portion of them. The sample lists hundreds of thousands of clones, 11% to 15% occurring once. Notes on this clone: Its matching antigen is unknown.

General study points: A greater similarity of naive, central memory and Treg TCRB repertoires was seen among patients than among healthy donors. Patients with type 1 diabetes showed fewer VDJ junction insertions and more deletions. TCRB CDR3s from Type 1 diabetes patients were moderately but significantly shorter in all four CD4+ subsets.

The germline V gene encodes CDR1 MNHEY and CDR2 SMNVEV (reference sequence). The CDR3 runs to 17 residues. The trim removed 6 bases at V and 0 bases at J, leaving 5 bases unmatched. The sequence was obtained from a man between 18 and 29 years old with type 1 diabetes. The sequencing input was naive CD4+ T cells from blood. V usage is TRBV27 and J usage is TRBJ2-6; 10 bases map to TRBD2. The CDR3 protein is CASRVSGRASGANVLTF. In DNA form, the CDR3 reads TGTGCCAGCAGGGTCAGCGGGAGGGCCTCTGGGGCCAACGTCCTGACTTTC. The entire variable domain, with the rest obtained from reference TRBV27 and TRBJ2-6, is as follows: EAQVTQNPRYLITVTGKKLTVTCSQNMNHEYMSWYRQDPGLGLRQIYYSMNVEVTDKGDVPEGYKVSRKEKRNFPLILESPSPNQTSLYFCASRVSGRASGANVLTFGAGSRLTVL.